Following are 2 T cell receptor beta chains from one sample sequenced in a study of shared clonotypes between healthy human individuals. Sequenced by immunoSEQ multiplex PCR; TCRdb stores in-frame clones only, minus some. The table records 1.5 million to 2.5 million clones, roughly 95% of them present only once. Only CD45RO-negative cells positively selected for CCR7 counted as naive CD8 cells, so terminally differentiated effector memory CD45RA+ cells were excluded. Sequenced sample: naive CD8+ T cells sorted from blood. Every receptor here comes from a man between 18 and 29 years old in good health.

V usage is TRBV6-9 and J usage is TRBJ1-6; 9 nucleotides match TRBD1. V lost 4 bases, J lost 8 bases, and 6 bases stayed unmatched. This CDR3 contains 15 residues. The germline V gene has CDR1 MNHGY and CDR2 SVAAGI. CDR3 nucleotide sequence: TGTGCCAGCAGTTCCATACAGGGGGCACATTCACCCCTCCACTTT. Translated, it gives CASSSIQGAHSPLHF.

V usage is TRBV7-9 and J usage is TRBJ1-1; no reliable D call. V was trimmed by 5 bases and J by 4 bases, leaving 17 bases between them. The germline CDR1 and CDR2 sequences are SEHNR and FQNEAQ (reference sequence). This CDR3 is built from 15 residues. The CDR3 protein is CASSHPAGLGTEAFF. The CDR3 coding sequence is TGTGCCAGCAGCCATCCGGCGGGGTTAGGCACTGAAGCTTTCTTT. The full variable domain, its missing parts supplied by reference TRBV7-9 and TRBJ1-1, is DTGVSQNPRHKITKRGQNVTFRCDPISEHNRLYWYRQTLGQGPEFLTYFQNEAQLEKSRLLSDRFSAERPKGSFSTLEIQRTEQGDSAMYLCASSHPAGLGTEAFFGQGTRLTVV.